This TCR beta chain is drawn from a study of cytomegalovirus exposure and HLA in healthy donors (dated by TCRdb to the late 2010s). Concerning the study at large: An earlier analysis of roughly 610 of the donors reported about 300 Gb of sequence data and 100 million to 120 million unique TCR beta sequences obtained from roughly 180 million T cells. Among 398 genotyped donors of the cohort, an average of approximately 230,000 unique TCR beta nucleotide sequences were sequenced per donor, roughly 20% of them non-productive. The study aimed to test whether cataloging public T cell receptors could reveal signatures of past pathogen exposure. An earlier analysis of nearly 600 of the donors applied high-throughput TCR beta sequencing to assess whether each TCR beta V gene segment acted as functional or pseudogenic. The number of donors typed differed by locus, with 629-630 for A, B, C, DRB1 and DQB1, 522 for DQA1, some 570 for DPA1, and approximately 470 for DPB1. A later genetic analysis took genome-wide SNP genotypes for about 55% of the roughly 670 donors and used that subset as a discovery cohort. A separate validation cohort of over a hundred different subjects was used in addition to the roughly 670-subject first cohort. Rather than drawing on any new phenotypic data, the later analysis identified candidate immune exposures from TCR beta sequences and the way those sequences occurred across donors. The T cell repertoires of around 670 subjects were profiled by immunosequencing and related to cytomegalovirus serostatus. A later analysis re-analyzed previously published TCR beta repertoires from approximately 670 donors and added high-resolution HLA genotyping to study TCR occurrence patterns. High-throughput TCR immunosequencing, statistical association of individual TCRs with disease status, and machine learning were combined to predict cytomegalovirus infection status. Every repertoire in the discovery cohort had been generated on one and the same sequencing platform. Roughly 300 gigabases of sequencing data and some 85 million unique TCR sequences were included in an early release covering roughly 600 HLA-typed donors. Because of strong linkage in the cohort, four to six DR-DQ haplotypes were treated as single units for association and clustering. Donor age, sex, ethnicity and CMV serostatus were collected together with the repertoire data. HLA typing covered class I and class II loci at four-digit resolution. Among the roughly 390 genotyped donors, under 90% belonged to the genetic ancestry cluster associated with self-reported Caucasian donors.

Receptors were amplified or captured by the immunoSEQ multiplex PCR assay. For the multiplex PCR, a mixture combining 60 forward primers for TCR Vbeta segments and 13 reverse primers for TCR Jbeta segments was used. The CDR3 region of rearranged TCR beta genes was amplified from genomic DNA with a multiplex PCR assay. Amplified TCR beta libraries were sequenced as 87-base-pair reads on the Illumina HiSeq System. The authors' pipeline ran thus. Across the 666 repertoires, a later analysis counted 80 million or so unique TCR beta chains, around 11 million of which were shared by at least two donors. Raw reads were error-corrected and collapsed into unique sequences with a nearest-neighbor algorithm that merged closely related sequences to remove PCR and sequencing errors. To assign V, D and J gene segments, CDR3 sequences were aligned to IMGT reference sequences. For a sequence to be retained, a match of at least six nucleotides was required to both a V gene segment and a J gene segment. A rearrangement was called productive if the CDR3 had no stop codons and remained in frame with V and J, and every other rearrangement was called non-productive. CDR3 was defined by IMGT convention, running from the second conserved V-encoded cysteine to the conserved J-encoded phenylalanine. Sequences without an unambiguous match to a single V gene segment were excluded from the earlier analysis of a few hundred of the donors. In an earlier analysis of some 590 of the donors, a V segment was called functional when productive rearrangements were above 56.7%, and segregating when the standard deviation between donors exceeded 5%. A statistical classification framework was built to diagnose cytomegalovirus status from the catalog of TCR beta chain sequences. In a later analysis, V and J genes were assigned by comparing TCR nucleotide sequences against IMGT/GENE-DB human TR gene sequences. The TCRdist pipeline was used in a later analysis to assign CDR3 sequences and most-parsimonious VDJ recombination scenarios. In a later analysis, every TCR beta chain was defined by the combination of its CDR3 amino acid sequence and its V-gene family, and reads without a unique V-gene family were dropped. To address suspected cross-contamination and a sequencing artifact, a later analysis removed over 500 highly shared, low-generation-probability nucleotide sequences. For each public chain, a later analysis derived a clonal expansion index from normalized ranks of inferred template counts within each repertoire. Generation probabilities in a later analysis came from a VDJ recombination model fitted to out-of-frame rearrangements, and those results were checked against IGoR. In a later analysis, TCR-TCR, TCR-HLA and TCR-CMV co-occurrence was scored with hypergeometric tests, and a repertoire-size bias correction was applied to TCR pairs. A later analysis estimated false discovery rates by permuting HLA or CMV assignments 20 times. In a later analysis, co-occurring TCRs were grouped with DBSCAN, and TCRdist sequence similarity was added when clustering was performed within HLA-allele-positive subsets. Repertoires with fewer than 30,000 or more than 120,000 public chains were left out of co-occurrence clustering, as were about five repertoires with anomalous nucleotide sharing. The table comes from immuneACCESS by way of TCRdb, which keeps in-frame sequences with V and J called. Part of the clones is missing from these tables; in studies checked, under half for an unresolved V gene and the rest for unknown reasons. That table furnishes V, J and clone size, whereas the DNA furnished D and trimming. The sample table lists around 170,000 clones, over 80% of them with a count of one. The ten largest clonotypes hold approximately 1.5% of the sample.

As for this clone: What antigen it recognizes has not been identified. Base qualities are not at hand, and no much larger clone is one base apart.

The cohort was made up of 666 healthy bone marrow donors. At the time of sampling, every cohort member was nominally healthy, though immune exposures that went unrecorded were likely present. The donor was CMV seronegative and belonged to the group of several hundred seronegative cohort members. Each donor provided a peripheral blood sample, and peripheral blood mononuclear cells were used for TCR beta sequencing. The Qiagen DNeasy Blood Extraction Kit was used to extract genomic DNA from the blood cell samples. On the study overall, not on this receptor specifically: In an earlier analysis of 450 to 750 of the donors, most TCR beta V segments appeared in productive rearrangements about 87% or about 30% of the time, broadly matching IMGT annotations. Three of the identified cytomegalovirus-associated TCR beta chains were confirmed in vitro to be specific for cytomegalovirus antigens. Some IMGT-functional V segments, including TRBV6-2 and TRBV6-3, could not be distinguished by the 87-base-pair reads and were therefore excluded. A further reported finding was that TCR beta sequences accurately predicted the HLA-A and HLA-B alleles for most subjects in the first cohort. CMV serostatus was the only immune exposure information available for the cohort. Because HLA typing was missing for some donors at each locus, association tests included only the typed subset. Sequencing depth was assumed to be roughly uniform across donors in the presence/absence analyses, though that assumption may not hold. According to a later analysis, TCR association rates differed among HLA loci, with DRB1 alleles showing the most associated TCRs and HLA-C alleles showing the fewest. Linkage disequilibrium might explain the correlated functional status among segregating V segments, but an unknown experimental factor could not be ruled out. In a later analysis, HLA-associated TCR beta chains showed more clonal expansion and lower generation probabilities than non-associated chains that were equally common. In a later analysis, most CMV-associated TCR beta chains were found to appear HLA-restricted, with HLA associations seemingly driven largely by CMV exposure. The earlier analysis of almost 600 of the donors excluded roughly 17 rarely observed V segments, including chromosome 9 orphons, because counts were too low. V-gene and J-gene trimming of TCR beta chains was associated with a missense DCLRE1C variant in a later genetic analysis, and the association was replicated in an independent cohort. When HLA alleles, especially DR and DQ, strongly co-occurred, attributing TCR associations to individual alleles was difficult. The study gave a list of 150 to 200 TCR beta chains associated with cytomegalovirus. A cluster of highly shared sequence variants was judged likely to be a technical artifact of the sequencing pipeline. The classifier was reported to diagnose cytomegalovirus status with high specificity and sensitivity in both the original and validation cohorts. A later analysis reported that several top co-occurrence clusters appeared linked to parvovirus B19, influenza, CMV and Epstein-Barr virus. The cohort was sequenced for TCR beta chains only, and without alpha or paired-chain data the features that could be detected were limited. At a false discovery rate of 0.05, a later analysis linked 16,000 or so TCR beta sequences to specific HLA alleles. According to a later genetic analysis, donors in an Asian-associated ancestry cluster had fewer N-insertions in productive TCRs than the approximately 700-donor mean. Most TCR sequences were seen in very few donors, while some public TCRs were found in many individuals. According to the authors, the approach could potentially be generalized to other disease states and immunological phenotypes.

Here V drops 3 bases and J drops 5 bases, and the junction holds 4 bases not matched to any gene. The CDR3 runs 13 amino acids, cysteine and phenylalanine included. Here the CDR3 DNA is all that survives: 39 bases in frame from base 1. The germline V gene encodes CDR1 SEHNR and CDR2 FQNEAQ (reference sequence). The sequence is built from TRBV7-9 and TRBJ2-7, with 7 bases aligning to TRBD1. The TCR was taken from a woman between 18 and 29 years old in good health and CMV-seronegative. Specimen: PBMCs. The DNA sequence is as follows: TGTGCCAGCAGCTTCGCCGACAGGGACGAGCAGTACTTC. This gives the protein CASSFADRDEQYF.